This T cell receptor beta chain derives from a study of cytomegalovirus exposure and HLA in healthy donors. Germline assignment: CDR1 SGHTA and CDR2 FQGNSA. The V segment lost 4 bases and the J segment 6 bases; nucleotides outside the gene matches: 4. This CDR3 contains 15 residues. Primers for the PCR totalled 60 Vbeta and 13 Jbeta. This table comes from immunoSEQ multiplex PCR, and its TCRdb copy is limited to in-frame clones, with some not included. Among about 100,000 clones listed, around 74% were seen once. The sequenced sample was PBMCs. This chain connects TRBV7-2 to TRBJ2-7; 15 bases are shared with TRBD2. The TCR sequence derives from a male donor in good health and CMV-seropositive. As DNA, the CDR3 is TGTGCCAGCAGCTCCGGACTAGCGGGGGGGACCGAGCAGTACTTC. Translating gives CASSSGLAGGTEQYF.